This T cell receptor beta chain was sequenced in a study of CD8 T cells in Susac syndrome. Study results and caveats: The study recognized that the number of individuals in its TCR sequencing and HLA analysis was relatively small.

In regard to this clonotype: Its antigen remains unknown.

Trimming removed 4 bases at V and 5 bases at J, with 5 bases between. Per the germline V gene, CDR1 is SQVTM and CDR2 is ANQGSEA. The CDR3 sequence is 10 residues long. An amount of RNA that ranged from roughly 0.45 to 1 ug was reverse transcribed with random hexamers. Across 54 Vbeta and 13 Jbeta, immunoSEQ multiplex PCR amplified TCR beta CDR3. A single record per CDR3 protein comes from TCRdb applying MiXCR to the immunoSEQ multiplex PCR reads. The sample lists over 300,000 distinct CDR3 sequences, under 95% seen once, with approximately 0.065% in the top ten. The sequenced target, TCR beta, came from blood CD8+ and CD4+ T cells. Negative isolation was used for CD8+ and CD4+ T cells, and FACS enrichment was applied to TEMRA cells.

The chain joins TRBV29-1 to TRBJ2-5; tentatively, D is TRBD2 (5 bases). The sequenced sample was CD4+ T cells from PBMCs. The TCR sequence derives from a human donor with multiple sclerosis. The DNA of the CDR3 is TGCAGCGTTGGGGAGGAGACCCAGTACTTC. Translation: CSVGEETQYF. The variable domain in full, completed from reference TRBV29-1 and TRBJ2-5, reads SAVISQKPSRDICQRGTSLTIQCQVDSQVTMMFWYRQQPGQSLTLIATANQGSEATYESGFVIDKFPISRPNLTFSTLTVSNMSPEDSSIYLCSVGEETQYFGPGTRLLVL.